This entry concerns a single TCR beta chain. The entry originates in a study of blood T cell repertoires in COVID-19. For the study at large: Italy, Spain and the United States were the sources of the convalescent and acute COVID-19 samples. Sources were T cells, B-cell-depleted T cells, or PBMCs; the material itself was cDNA or gDNA.

TCRdb's copy holds only in-frame clones and misses some; the assay was immunoSEQ multiplex PCR. The repertoire holds about 320,000 clones, with roughly 90% as singletons. CDR3 length equals 15 residues. Between the trimmed V and J ends, which lost 2 bases and 5 bases, there was a span of 12 bases. The germline CDR1 and CDR2 sequences are MGHDK and SYGVNS. The V and J genes are TRBV25-1 and TRBJ2-2; D possibly corresponds to TRBD1 (5 bases). The sample comprised peripheral blood. The sequence came from a man aged 18-30 years who had recovered from COVID-19. Here the CDR3 reads CASSEQGWGTGELFF. In DNA, the CDR3 is TGTGCCAGCAGTGAACAGGGTTGGGGTACCGGGGAGCTGTTTTTT.